Presented here are 32 T cell receptor beta chains from one specimen sequenced in a study of OX40 agonist ivuxolimab in advanced cancers. Profiling relied on immunoSEQ multiplex PCR, and the TCRdb table lists in-frame clones only, not all of them. The sample includes approximately 65,000 clones, approximately 89% of them seen just once. Sequencing used CD4+ or CD8+ T cells sorted from blood, obtained in a trial of the OX40 agonist ivuxolimab. The receptors were gathered from an adult with an advanced solid tumor such as melanoma, head and neck, liver or kidney cancer.

This rearrangement joins TRBV25-1 to TRBJ2-7; perhaps TRBD2 as D (6 bases). The V and J ends lost 4 bases and 1 base respectively, with 8 bases between them. In germline, CDR1 is MGHDK, CDR2 SYGVNS. The CDR3 consists of 13 residues. The CDR3 is CASSAAGSYEQYF. The CDR3 coding sequence is TGTGCCAGCAGTGCTGCGGGATCCTACGAGCAGTACTTC.

Here the CDR3 reads CATSRTGFQETQYF. CDR3 nucleotides: TGTGCCACCAGCAGGACAGGGTTCCAAGAGACCCAGTACTTC. This chain joins TRBV15 and TRBJ2-5, with 7 bases lining up with TRBD1. V shed 3 bases and J 1 base; nucleotides not matched to a gene: 2. This CDR3 is built from 14 residues. Germline CDR1 reads LNHNV; CDR2 reads YYDKDF (reference sequence).

The chain couples TRBV5-4 to TRBJ2-3, with 10 bases fitting TRBD1. Trimming took 4 bases from V and 1 from J; bases not matched to a gene: 6. CDR3 length: 16 amino acids. The germline V gene encodes CDR1 SGHNT and CDR2 YYREEE (reference sequence). Here the CDR3 DNA reads TGTGCCAGCAGCCCACCCGGGACAGGGGGCACAGATACGCAGTATTTT. As protein: CASSPPGTGGTDTQYF. The full variable domain, rest sourced from reference TRBV5-4 and TRBJ2-3, is ETGVTQSPTHLIKTRGQQVTLRCSSQSGHNTVSWYQQALGQGPQFIFQYYREEENGRGNFPPRFSGLQFPNYSSELNVNALELDDSALYLCASSPPGTGGTDTQYFGPGTRLTVL.

Only a few counts were recorded for this clone. The gene calls are TRBV7-2 and TRBJ2-2, with D uncertain. This CDR3 spans 17 amino acids. CDR1 and CDR2 (germline): SGHTA, FQGNSA. Trimming shortened V by 1 base and J by 4 bases, and 16 bases separated the two germline ends. The CDR3 bases are TGTGCCAGCAGCTTAGTATTTCTGGGGTTCCCCACCGGGGAGCTGTTTTTT. It specifies CASSLVFLGFPTGELFF.

The rearrangement links TRBV18 to TRBJ2-1, with D perhaps matching TRBD1 (6 bases). The V and J ends lost 4 bases and 0 bases respectively, with 10 bases between them. CDR3 length: 15 residues. Germline V gene data show CDR1 as KGHSH and CDR2 as LQKENI. CDR3: CASSRQDSSYNEQFF. CDR3 coding DNA: TGTGCCAGCTCACGACAGGATAGCTCCTACAATGAGCAGTTCTTC.

The CDR3 DNA follows: TGTGCCAGCAGGACAGGGGCGAACACTGAAGCTTTCTTT. Amino acids: CASRTGANTEAFF. The chain carries TRBV6-1 and TRBJ1-1; 8 nucleotides match TRBD1. The CDR3 sequence is 13 residues long. V was clipped by 6 bases and J by 1 base; unmatched bases: 1. CDR1 is MNHNS and CDR2 is SASEGT in the germline V gene.

This sequence joins TRBV7-8 and TRBJ1-2; D may be TRBD1 (5 bases). V lost 4 bases, J lost 0 bases, and 15 bases lay in between. Germline V gene lookup returns CDR1 SGHVS and CDR2 FQNEAQ. The CDR3 runs to 16 residues. The CDR3 DNA follows: TGTGCCAGCAGCTCAGGTGCTGCAGGGACTAACTATGGCTACACCTTC. Amino acids: CASSSGAAGTNYGYTF.

The V gene is TRBV6-1, the J gene TRBJ2-3; 9 bases are shared with TRBD1. The length of the CDR3 is 15 residues. After removal of 6 bases from V and 3 bases from J, the junction contained 7 bases not matched to a gene. Germline V gene sequence: CDR1 MNHNS, CDR2 SASEGT. CDR3 loop: CASSLGTGKTDTQYF. The CDR3 nucleotides are TGTGCCAGCAGCCTTGGGACAGGGAAAACAGATACGCAGTATTTT.

The CDR3 sequence is CASIPEVVKNTIYF. The CDR3 DNA follows: TGTGCCAGCATTCCCGAGGTTGTAAAAAACACCATATATTTT. V gene TRBV11-3 combines with J gene TRBJ1-3; D call uncertain. The ends were cut back, 7 bases at V and 6 bases at J, with 16 bases in the middle. This CDR3 has 14 amino acids. Germline values: CDR1 SGHNT, CDR2 YENEEA.

The gene calls are TRBV6-7 and TRBJ1-2, with 7 positions matching TRBD1. TRBV6-7 is sorted into the ORF group, with uncertain function. The CDR3 spans 18 residues. The V gene end was trimmed by 2 bases and the J gene end by 5 bases; junction bases not matched to a gene: 17. The CDR3 nucleotides are TGTGCCAGCAGTTACGCCTCCTGGGACAGAACATTACTTTATGGCTACACCTTC. Its translation is CASSYASWDRTLLYGYTF.

This clone was recorded once. The CDR3 here is CASSDSRGGSLGEQFF. CDR3 sequence (DNA): TGTGCCAGCAGTGACTCGCGCGGGGGGTCCTTAGGTGAGCAGTTCTTC. V usage is TRBV6-4 and J usage is TRBJ2-1; 8 bases are a match to TRBD2. Looked up from germline, CDR1 is MRHNA and CDR2 is SNTAGT. The CDR3 runs 16 residues. After removal of 0 bases from V and 9 bases from J, the junction contained 10 bases not matched to a gene.

This chain links TRBV13 with TRBJ1-4, with D possibly being TRBD1 (5 bases). The length of the CDR3 is 16 residues. V was trimmed by 5 bases and J by 2 bases, leaving 15 bases between them. The germline gives CDR1 PRHDT, CDR2 FYEKMQ (reference sequence). The CDR3 bases are TGTGCCAGCAGCCGAGGGACTGAGCTTACTAATGAAAAACTGTTTTTT. It translates to CASSRGTELTNEKLFF. Full variable domain (rest looked up from reference TRBV13 and TRBJ1-4): AAGVIQSPRHLIKEKRETATLKCYPIPRHDTVYWYQQGPGQDPQFLISFYEKMQSDKGSIPDRFSAQQFSDYHSELNMSSLELGDSALYFCASSRGTELTNEKLFFGSGTQLSVL.

V is TRBV21-1 and J is TRBJ1-1. TRBV21-1 is noted as a pseudogene. The CDR3 runs 12 residues. In nucleotides, the CDR3 is TGTGCCAGCACCCAGAGGGCGGGGAAAGCTTTCTTT. Amino acids: CASTQRAGKAFF.

The V call is TRBV14, the J call TRBJ1-2; D unclear. V lost 5 bases and J lost 1, with 8 bases in between. This CDR3 spans 13 amino acids. Germline-derived CDR1 and CDR2 are SGHDN and FVKESK. The CDR3 loop reads CASSGDLNYGYTF. CDR3 nucleotides: TGTGCCAGCAGCGGAGACCTTAACTATGGCTACACCTTC. Full variable domain (remainder filled in from reference TRBV14 and TRBJ1-2): EAGVTQFPSHSVIEKGQTVTLRCDPISGHDNLYWYRRVMGKEIKFLLHFVKESKQDESGMPNNRFLAERTGGTYSTLKVQPAELEDSGVYFCASSGDLNYGYTFGSGTRLTVV.

This chain links TRBV4-2 with TRBJ1-6; D unresolved. V lost 0 bases and J lost 8, with 5 bases in between. The CDR3 is 13 residues long. Germline loops: CDR1 LGHNA, CDR2 YNFKEQ. DNA for the CDR3: TGTGCCAGCAGCCAAGAACGGGATTCACCCCTCCACTTT. It codes for CASSQERDSPLHF.

This clone was observed a few times. V gene TRBV6-5 combines with J gene TRBJ2-1, with TRBD2 matching over 9 bases. The germline V gene has CDR1 MNHEY and CDR2 SVGAGI. Trimming removed 8 bases from V and 6 bases from J; junction bases left unmatched: 8. CDR3 length: 14 residues. CDR3 amino acids: CASHRTSDGNEQFF. CDR3 nucleotide sequence: TGTGCCAGCCATCGGACTAGCGATGGCAATGAGCAGTTCTTC.

This rearrangement joins TRBV6-5 to TRBJ2-7, with a possible D match to TRBD1 (5 bases). The CDR3 is 12 amino acids. Deletions cut 5 bases from V and 4 bases from J, with 9 bases between. Per germline, CDR1 MNHEY and CDR2 SVGAGI. This chain's CDR3 is CASSEAGYEQYF. DNA for the CDR3: TGTGCCAGCAGTGAAGCAGGGTACGAGCAGTACTTC.

The rearrangement links TRBV2 to TRBJ1-1; a possible D gene is TRBD1 (6 bases). Germline V gene lookup returns CDR1 SNHLY and CDR2 FYNNEI. With 6 bases removed from V and 0 bases from J, the gap between germline ends came to 14 bases. CDR3 length equals 15 residues. In nucleotides, the CDR3 is TGTGCCAGCAGAAGAGACAGGACATTGAACACTGAAGCTTTCTTT. Translating it yields CASRRDRTLNTEAFF.

The chain links TRBV5-1 to TRBJ2-1, with TRBD1 identical over 9 bases. There are 20 residues in the CDR3. V lost 4 bases, J lost 2 bases, and 19 bases stayed unmatched. In germline, CDR1 is SGHRS, CDR2 YFSETQ. DNA of the CDR3: TGCGCCAGCAGCCCCAATCCCGGGACAGGGTACTTAATAGCCTACAATGAGCAGTTCTTC. As protein: CASSPNPGTGYLIAYNEQFF.

This clone was counted once. The rearrangement joins TRBV4-2 to TRBJ2-1, with TRBD1 matching 9 bases. The CDR3 is 14 residues long. V shed 4 bases, J shed 7 bases, and the junction held 5 bases outside the gene matches. Germline V gene data show CDR1 as LGHNA and CDR2 as YNFKEQ. CDR3 sequence: CASSPGQGWNEQFF. CDR3 sequence (DNA): TGTGCCAGCAGCCCAGGACAGGGGTGGAATGAGCAGTTCTTC.

The chain uses TRBV10-2 and TRBJ2-1, with 9 nucleotides matching TRBD2. CDR1 and CDR2 (germline): WSHSY, SAAADI. V was clipped by 4 bases and J by 14 bases; unmatched bases: 9. This CDR3 has 13 amino acids. CDR3 DNA: TGCGCCAGCAGTGGGACTAAGCGGGGGGCTGAGTTCTTC. Translation: CASSGTKRGAEFF.

The V and J genes are TRBV5-6 and TRBJ1-4, with TRBD1 identical over 11 bases. Germline V gives CDR1 SGHDT, CDR2 YYEEEE. V lost 2 bases to trimming and J lost 8 bases; unmatched junction nucleotides: 8. The CDR3 is made up of 16 amino acids. The CDR3 here is CASSFLRTGGYEKLFF. The CDR3 bases are TGTGCCAGCAGCTTTCTCCGGACAGGGGGCTACGAAAAACTGTTTTTT.

The CDR3 spells CASSQDSGVGSPLHF. CDR3 sequence (DNA): TGCGCCAGCAGCCAAGATTCAGGGGTAGGATCACCCCTCCACTTT. The gene calls are TRBV4-1 and TRBJ1-6; tentative D call: TRBD1 (6 bases). V was pared by 0 bases and J by 10 bases, with 13 bases between. CDR1 and CDR2 from the germline V gene are MGHRA and YSYEKL. This CDR3 region has 15 residues.

The chain has TRBV7-2 and TRBJ2-2; 11 positions agree with TRBD1. Losses at the gene ends were 4 bases for V and 4 bases for J; bases not matched to a gene: 2. Germline V gene lookup returns CDR1 SGHTA and CDR2 FQGNSA. The CDR3 is made up of 15 amino acids. CDR3 in DNA: TGTGCCAGCAGCTCCGGACAGGGGGCCACCGGGGAGCTGTTTTTT. Amino acids: CASSSGQGATGELFF.

V usage is TRBV13 and J usage is TRBJ2-7, with TRBD2 matching 11 bases. V shed 4 bases, J shed 7 bases, and the junction held 9 bases outside the gene matches. The CDR3 has 15 residues. The germline gives CDR1 PRHDT, CDR2 FYEKMQ (reference sequence). The CDR3 sequence is CASSSTSGDRGEQYF. CDR3 sequence (DNA): TGTGCCAGCAGCTCGACTAGCGGGGATCGGGGTGAGCAGTACTTC.

For this clone: Relative to the germline gene, one junction end is altered; a read error may explain this. V gene TRBV29-1 combines with J gene TRBJ1-1; D remains unclear. The CDR3 extends over 8 amino acids. The germline V gene encodes CDR1 SQVTM and CDR2 ANQGSEA. The CDR3 loop reads CSVEGSGF. The CDR3 DNA sequence: TGCAGCGTAGAGGGATCCGGCTTT.

This chain uses TRBV4-1 with TRBJ2-1; TRBD2 might be the D (6 bases). Germline loops: CDR1 MGHRA, CDR2 YSYEKL. The CDR3 is 17 residues long. The V and J ends lost 3 bases and 8 bases respectively, with 23 bases between them. This chain's CDR3 is CASSQGVLARVIDEQFF. The CDR3 DNA reads TGCGCCAGCAGCCAGGGAGTACTAGCAAGGGTGATCGATGAGCAGTTCTTC.

This rearrangement joins TRBV5-4 to TRBJ1-1; 9 bases are a match to TRBD1. CDR3 length: 16 amino acids. Germline V CDR1 and CDR2: SGHNT, YYREEE (reference sequence). V trimming: 4 bases; J trimming: 1 base; junction bases outside the gene matches: 8. In DNA form, the CDR3 reads TGTGCCAGCAGCCAAACGGACAGGGGTCGGAACACTGAAGCTTTCTTT. Its protein product is CASSQTDRGRNTEAFF.

The rearrangement uses TRBV5-1 and TRBJ2-2; a possible D gene is TRBD2 (5 bases). There are 18 residues in the CDR3. In germline, CDR1 is SGHRS, CDR2 YFSETQ. V was clipped by 0 bases and J by 0 bases, with 15 bases between them. The CDR3 DNA sequence: TGCGCCAGCAGCTTGGGCCGGGGTGGCAAAGCGAACACCGGGGAGCTGTTTTTT. Translated: CASSLGRGGKANTGELFF.

This sequence joins TRBV14 and TRBJ2-7, with 8 bases matching TRBD2. The V gene's germline CDR1 is SGHDN and CDR2 FVKESK. This CDR3 region has 14 residues. With 4 bases clipped from V and 1 base from J, the junction kept 3 bases outside the gene matches. CDR3 bases: TGTGCCAGCAGCCTCGGGGGGGGATCCTACGAGCAGTACTTC. It translates to CASSLGGGSYEQYF.

The rearrangement joins TRBV6-5 to TRBJ1-2; TRBD1 aligns across 7 bases. This CDR3 has 13 amino acids. V trimming: 0 bases; J trimming: 8 bases; junction bases outside the gene matches: 3. The germline CDR1 and CDR2 sequences are MNHEY and SVGAGI. The CDR3 loop reads CASSYSGGGGYTF. CDR3 coding DNA: TGTGCCAGCAGTTACTCGGGAGGGGGCGGCTACACCTTC.

The gene calls are TRBV27 and TRBJ1-5; TRBD1 might be the D (6 bases). Trimming stripped 6 bases from V and 2 bases from J, with 17 bases between. The CDR3 contains 16 residues. Germline values: CDR1 MNHEY, CDR2 SMNVEV (reference sequence). In DNA form, the CDR3 reads TGTGCCAGCAGCCTGAACAGGGTAGGGGGCAATCAGCCCCAGCATTTT. It codes for CASSLNRVGGNQPQHF.